Following are 27 T cell receptor beta chains from one sample sequenced in a study of metastatic and nonmetastatic thyroid tumors. Treatment of any kind had been given to no patient before thyroid surgery. TCRdb re-called the PCR reads through MiXCR. The sample holds 20,000 to 25,000 clones, about 25% seen once. What was sequenced was tumor tissue. The source of these receptors is a female donor with papillary thyroid cancer or a benign thyroid nodule (not recorded which). Some clones in this sample may be carry-over from other donors' samples.

The chain recombines TRBV6-1 with TRBJ2-1; TRBD2 matches at 8 bases. This CDR3 spans 18 amino acids. The J segment lost 4 bases and the V segment lost 1 base, leaving 12 bases of the junction unmatched. Germline CDR1 and CDR2: MNHNS and SASEGT. CDR3 nucleotide sequence: TGTGCCAGCAGTGAAGTCCTTCTGACTAGCGCGCAGTACAATGAGCAGTTCTTC. Its protein product is CASSEVLLTSAQYNEQFF.

The J gene is TRBJ2-3, the V gene TRBV20-1; no clear D gene. This CDR3 spans 16 amino acids. The germline V gene has CDR1 DFQATT and CDR2 SNEGSKA (reference sequence). Trimming took 0 bases from V and 1 from J, leaving 14 bases between them. The CDR3 sequence is CSARDGQLLRTDTQYF. CDR3 DNA sequence: TGCAGTGCTAGAGACGGTCAGCTGCTTCGCACAGATACGCAGTATTTT.

By its share, this clone is medium-sized. This chain links TRBV4-2 with TRBJ2-7; D may be TRBD2 (6 bases). There are 15 residues in the CDR3. V was pared by 0 bases and J by 6 bases, with 15 bases between. The germline V gene has CDR1 LGHNA and CDR2 YNFKEQ. In DNA, the CDR3 is TGTGCCAGCAGCCAAGAAACAGGACTAACCCGCGAGCAGTACTTC. Translation gives CASSQETGLTREQYF.

Many counts were recorded for this clone. V gene TRBV12-3 or TRBV12-4 combines with J gene TRBJ2-2, with 7 bases that match TRBD2. The trim removed 7 bases at V and 4 bases at J, leaving 9 bases unmatched. The CDR3 runs to 15 residues. The CDR3 DNA reads as TGTGCCAGCACCAATACGGGGGGTGTCACCGGGGAGCTGTTTTTT. Its protein product is CASTNTGGVTGELFF.

The chain uses TRBV7-8 and TRBJ2-5; D might be TRBD2 (7 bases). CDR1 is SGHVS and CDR2 is FQNEAQ in the germline V gene. The CDR3 loop spans 16 amino acids. The V end lost 7 bases, the J end lost 5 bases, and 23 bases lay between the germline ends. This CDR3 is CASIPRETGGLETQYF. The CDR3 nucleotides are TGTGCCAGCATCCCCCGGGAGACGGGGGGCTTGGAGACCCAGTACTTC.

This clone has a handful of counts. Here the CDR3 DNA reads TGTGCCAGCAGTTACATGGCAGGTGGATGGCACCAAGAGACCCAGTACTTC. Its translation is CASSYMAGGWHQETQYF. The V and J genes are TRBV6-6 and TRBJ2-5, with D unresolved. Germline V gene sequence: CDR1 MNHNY, CDR2 SVGAGI (reference sequence). The CDR3 spans 17 residues. Trimming left V 2 bases short and J 0 bases short, with 16 bases between.

This clone was seen many times. V gene TRBV10-3 combines with J gene TRBJ2-3; TRBD2 agrees at 12 bases. The CDR3 sequence is 15 residues long. Per the germline V gene, CDR1 is ENHRY and CDR2 is SYGVKD. The V segment lost 10 bases and the J segment 0 bases; nucleotides outside the gene matches: 5. Written as DNA, the CDR3 is TGTGCCACCAGAGGACTAGCGGGGAGCACAGATACGCAGTATTTT. Its translation: CATRGLAGSTDTQYF.

By sample fraction, this clone is medium-sized. This chain joins TRBV19 and TRBJ2-1; the D gene is possibly TRBD2 (6 bases). V dropped 5 bases and J dropped 7 bases, with 18 bases sitting between them. Germline V gene sequence: CDR1 LNHDA, CDR2 SQIVND (reference sequence). The CDR3 runs to 15 residues. CDR3 bases: TGTGCCAGTAGTCCCATAGCGGCGTCTAGGAATGAGCAGTTCTTC. Its protein is CASSPIAASRNEQFF.

At least ten counts were recorded for this clone. The chain carries TRBV5-6 and TRBJ2-3; D is uncertain. This CDR3 spans 13 amino acids. V was clipped by 2 bases and J by 2 bases, with 6 bases between them. Germline V gene sequence: CDR1 SGHDT, CDR2 YYEEEE. In nucleotides, the CDR3 is TGTGCCAGCAGCTTATCGAACACAGATACGCAGTATTTT. Its protein product is CASSLSNTDTQYF.

Ten or more counts support this clone. The gene calls are TRBV4-3 and TRBJ2-3; no definite D call. V lost 1 base, J lost 0 bases, and 11 bases lay in between. Germline loops: CDR1 LGHNA, CDR2 YSLEER. This CDR3 contains 16 residues. CDR3 sequence reads: CASSQGLISSTDTQYF. For the CDR3, the DNA is TGCGCCAGCAGCCAAGGACTTATTTCTAGCACAGATACGCAGTATTTT.

The V gene is TRBV11-2, the J gene TRBJ2-1; D is tentatively TRBD1 or TRBD2 (6 bases each). The germline CDR1 and CDR2 sequences are SGHAT and FQNNGV. V lost 7 bases to trimming and J lost 8 bases, with 18 bases between them. The CDR3 has 14 amino acids. The CDR3 spells CASTLNWGADEQFF. CDR3 DNA: TGTGCCAGCACCCTTAACTGGGGGGCCGATGAGCAGTTCTTC. Full variable domain (outside the CDR3, taken from reference TRBV11-2 and TRBJ2-1): EAGVAQSPRYKIIEKRQSVAFWCNPISGHATLYWYQQILGQGPKLLIQFQNNGVVDDSQLPKDRFSAERLKGVDSTLKIQPAKLEDSAVYLCASTLNWGADEQFFGPGTRLTVL.

This clone was found a few times. This may stem from a read error, because a much larger clone lies one nucleotide away. The V gene is TRBV19, the J gene TRBJ2-5, with D possibly TRBD2 on 7 matching bases. The CDR3 contains 16 residues. Trimming shortened V by 1 base and J by 2 bases, and 14 bases separated the two germline ends. The V gene's germline CDR1 is LNHDA and CDR2 SQIVND (reference sequence). CDR3 coding DNA: TGTGCCAGTAGTATAGTTGCGGGGGCCTTACAAGAGACCCAGTACTTC. Encoded protein: CASSIVAGALQETQYF. The full variable domain, in which reference TRBV19 and TRBJ2-5 provide the parts outside the CDR3, is DGGITQSPKYLFRKEGQNVTLSCEQNLNHDAMYWYRQDPGQGLRLIYYSQIVNDFQKGDIAEGYSVSREKKESFPLTVTSAQKNPTAFYLCASSIVAGALQETQYFGPGTRLLVL.

This clone appeared a few times. Being one base from a much bigger clone, this may be a read error. The identical CDR3 is also encoded by other nucleotide sequences in the sample. J is TRBJ1-6 and V is TRBV19, with D uncertain. Germline V gene lookup returns CDR1 LNHDA and CDR2 SQIVND (reference sequence). Between the trimmed V and J ends, which lost 2 bases and 2 bases, there was a span of 10 bases. The CDR3 runs to 16 residues. The CDR3 bases are TGTGCCAGTAGTATATTGCCAGGTCCCTATAATTCACCCCTCCACTTT. Amino acid sequence: CASSILPGPYNSPLHF.

This clone was recorded many times. Possible read error: a much larger clone is one base away. The chain is built from TRBV30 and TRBJ2-6; D possibly corresponds to TRBD2 (6 bases). The germline V gene encodes CDR1 GTSNPN and CDR2 SVGIG (reference sequence). CDR3 length: 16 residues. The CDR3 protein is CAWSDVGGWVANVPTF. In nucleotides, the CDR3 is TGTGCCTGGAGTGACGTGGGGGGATGGGTGGCCAACGTCCCGACTTTC.

By share, this clone ranks as medium-sized. V is TRBV4-2 and J is TRBJ1-1; D call uncertain. Looked up from germline, CDR1 is LGHNA and CDR2 is YNFKEQ. Deletions cut 7 bases from V and 1 base from J, with 10 bases between. This CDR3 is 13 amino acids long. CDR3 coding DNA: TGTGCCAGCAACACGATCCAGAACACTGAAGCTTTCTTT. Amino acid sequence: CASNTIQNTEAFF.

This clone came up many times. This may be a read error: a much more frequent sequence differs by one nucleotide. This chain uses TRBV2 with TRBJ1-1; no firm D call. Per germline, CDR1 SNHLY and CDR2 FYNNEI. CDR3 size: 11 residues. Between the trimmed V and J ends, which lost 6 bases and 4 bases, there was a span of 6 bases. This chain's CDR3 is CASRRVTEAFF. The DNA of the CDR3 is TGTGCCAGCAGGCGGGTCACTGAAGCTTTCTTT.

This clone is labeled as medium-sized. The chain's CDR3 is CASDRGANRGYTF. The CDR3 coding sequence is TGTGCCAGCGACCGGGGGGCAAACAGGGGCTACACCTTC. The chain couples TRBV6-1 to TRBJ1-2; tentative D call: TRBD1 (6 bases). V was clipped by 8 bases and J by 8 bases, with 18 bases between them. Looked up from germline, CDR1 is MNHNS and CDR2 is SASEGT. The CDR3 runs to 13 residues.

This chain joins TRBV11-3 and TRBJ2-7, with D tentatively TRBD1 (5 bases). Germline V CDR1 and CDR2: SGHNT, YENEEA. The V gene lost 3 bases and the J gene lost 1 base, with 10 bases spanning the gap. This CDR3 has 14 amino acids. The CDR3 spells CASSFAHRSYEQYF. CDR3 in DNA: TGTGCCAGCAGCTTTGCCCACAGGTCCTACGAGCAGTACTTC.

This clone was seen ten or more times. The CDR3 DNA sequence: TGCAGTGCCACACGTCGGGACAGGGTGAGCACAGATACGCAGTATTTT. Residues: CSATRRDRVSTDTQYF. The chain carries TRBV20-1 and TRBJ2-3, with 9 nucleotides matching TRBD1. The ends lost 6 bases at V and 0 bases at J; junction bases unmatched: 10. Germline V lookup: CDR1 DFQATT, CDR2 SNEGSKA (reference sequence). The CDR3 has 16 residues.

On this clone itself: A single base separates this from a much larger clone, so it may be a read error. This rearrangement joins TRBV3-1 to TRBJ2-5, with 8 bases matching TRBD2. The V gene end was trimmed by 0 bases and the J gene end by 3 bases; junction bases not matched to a gene: 15. Germline-derived CDR1 and CDR2 are LGHDT and YNNKEL (reference sequence). The CDR3 is 19 amino acids. This chain's CDR3 is CASSQDGRGAPAYKETQYF. The CDR3 region has the DNA TGTGCCAGCAGCCAAGATGGGCGGGGGGCCCCAGCCTACAAAGAGACCCAGTACTTC.

This clone was detected only once. At one boundary the junction diverges from the germline segment, which might be a read error. The gene calls are TRBV5-1 and TRBJ2-3, with 10 bases lining up with TRBD2. The CDR3 has 16 amino acids. The germline V gene has CDR1 SGHRS and CDR2 YFSETQ. The CDR3 is CASSLASSGGTDTQYF. CDR3 DNA: TGCGCCAGCAGCTTGGCGTCTAGCGGGGGCACGGATACGCAGTATTTT.

This clone was seen at least ten times. Relative to the germline gene, one junction end is altered; a read error may explain this. This chain connects TRBV9 to TRBJ2-7; D uncertain. Per the germline V gene, CDR1 is SGDLS and CDR2 is YYNGEE. This CDR3 region has 14 residues. The CDR3 spells CTSSAKLDSYEQYF. CDR3 sequence (DNA): TGTACCAGCAGCGCCAAACTGGATTCCTACGAGCAGTACTTC.

V gene TRBV20-1 combines with J gene TRBJ2-7, with TRBD1 matching over 10 bases. This CDR3 is built from 15 residues. V dropped 4 bases and J dropped 5; count of bases not matched to a gene: 11. Germline V gives CDR1 DFQATT, CDR2 SNEGSKA (reference sequence). The CDR3 DNA sequence: TGCAGTGCTAACGACCGGGACAGGGGAACGCACGAGCAGTACTTC. Its translation: CSANDRDRGTHEQYF.

As for this clone: A much larger clone is a single base away; this may be a read error. The same CDR3 also results from other DNA sequences found in this sample. The chain combines TRBV5-6 with TRBJ2-5; D may be TRBD2 (6 bases). This CDR3 region has 16 residues. The germline CDR1 and CDR2 sequences are SGHDT and YYEEEE. Trimming shortened V by 2 bases and J by 2 bases, and 16 bases separated the two germline ends. CDR3 region: CASSFSGGVTQETQYF. The CDR3 coding sequence is TGTGCCAGCAGCTTTAGCGGTGGGGTTACTCAAGAGACCCAGTACTTC.

The sample holds many counts of this clone. The chain is built from TRBV20-1 and TRBJ2-3; tentative D call: TRBD2 (6 bases). Germline values: CDR1 DFQATT, CDR2 SNEGSKA (reference sequence). Trimming cost V 5 bases and J 2 bases, with 17 bases left between them. This CDR3 region has 15 residues. CDR3 DNA sequence: TGCAGTGCTCCCCCGGGACTCGAGGCCACAGATACGCAGTATTTT. It is translated as CSAPPGLEATDTQYF.

This clone has a count of ten or more. The chain recombines TRBV3-1 with TRBJ2-1, with D unclear. CDR3 size: 14 residues. V lost 2 bases and J 6 bases, leaving 11 bases between the germline ends. Looked up from germline, CDR1 is LGHDT and CDR2 is YNNKEL (reference sequence). Here the CDR3 DNA reads TGTGCCAGCAGCCAAACCTCCAAAGGCAATGAGCAGTTCTTC. This codes for CASSQTSKGNEQFF.

The table lists this clone with a few counts. It may be a read error: a sequence one base away is much more abundant. The V gene is TRBV29-1, the J gene TRBJ1-4, with TRBD1 matching over 7 bases. The CDR3 spans 13 residues. The germline CDR1 and CDR2 sequences are SQVTM and ANQGSEA. The CDR3 bases are TGCAGCGTCGCCGGACAGGATCACGAAAAACTGGTTTTT. Protein: CSVAGQDHEKLVF. Combining the CDR3 with reference TRBV29-1 and TRBJ1-4 gives the whole variable domain SAVISQKPSRDICQRGTSLTIQCQVDSQVTMMFWYRQQPGQSLTLIATANQGSEATYESGFVIDKFPISRPNLTFSTLTVSNMSPEDSSIYLCSVAGQDHEKLVFGSGTQLSVL.